This T cell receptor (beta chain) was sequenced for a study of STAT5B mutations in CD4+ large granular lymphocyte leukemia (dated by TCRdb to 2022 to 2024). Background for the entire study: Among healthy controls, the CDR3 'QG' motif was associated with a particular HLA allele. Flow cytometry on FACSCanto II or FACSVerse confirmed that purified fractions exceeded 95% purity among lymphocytes. TCRbeta repertoires of CD4+ T-cell large granular lymphocyte leukemia patients were compared with those of healthy blood donors. Results and caveats for the whole study, not just this receptor: Compared with healthy CD4+ repertoires, CD4-sorted patient repertoires appeared more clonal, and this difference remained even after the putative leukemic clones were removed. Enrichment of TRBV06-family usage was observed among the top patient clones (8/27) relative to healthy controls (2/35). The data were not HLA-matched, and the relatively small sample size could explain the higher clonality seen in CD4+ compared with CD8+ T-LGLL. Each patient's main leukemic clonotypes were private, but approximately 23% of these clonotypes showed up at low frequency in the non-leukemic repertoires of other patients.

From the cysteine up to the phenylalanine, the CDR3 has a length of 14 residues. CDR3 DNA only is kept here, 42 bases in frame from base 1. A distance of 16 bases separates the germline ends of V and J, which lose 4 bases and 6 bases respectively. According to the germline V gene, CDR1 reads SGHDT and CDR2 reads YYEEEE. The immunoSEQ assay at survey resolution was used to sequence TCRbeta rearrangements from genomic DNA. In the original analysis: A lowest detectable productive clonotype frequency of 2.59 x 10-5 was observed in the TCR sequencing data. Analyses included only productive TCRbeta rearrangements, meaning complete and in-frame sequences. Sample clonality was computed as Simpson clonality in the immunoSEQ Analyzer version 3.0. Clones were categorized by frequency as very rare, small, medium, large (1-20%) or hyperexpanded (>20%). OLGA 1.2.3 estimated generation probabilities, VDJtools produced V-gene circos plots, VDJdb was queried for specificities, and GLIPH identified CDR3 motifs. TCRdb's version of the immuneACCESS table is confined to in-frame rearrangements and falls short of the full clone set. An unresolved V gene accounts for under half of the shortfall where checked; the remainder is of unknown origin. Clone size and the V and J calls come from that table; the DNA yielded D and trimming. In all, the sample holds about 33,000 clones, and roughly 80% of those were seen once. Jointly, the top ten make up around 0.27% of the sample.

Buffy coats from roughly 37 blood donors, supplied by the Finnish Red Cross blood service, were used as healthy controls. All TCR-sequenced material derived from peripheral blood: patient blood samples and healthy donor buffy coats. Ficoll-Hypaque gradient centrifugation was used to isolate peripheral blood mononuclear cells. CD4+ cells were purified magnetically from the buffy coats of healthy controls. The Gentra Puregene Cell and Tissue kit was used to extract genomic DNA, and a Qubit 2.0 fluorometer was used to measure the amount of genomic DNA. In the case of this clone: What antigen it recognizes has not been identified. Base qualities are not at hand, and no much larger clone is one base apart.

The sequence links TRBV5-6 to TRBJ1-1; TRBD1 might be the D gene, on 5 matching bases. Sequencing used CD4+ T cells from blood buffy coats. The source of this sequence is a human donor in good health. The CDR3 in this case is CASSKVTGISEAFF. At the DNA level, the sequence is TGTGCCAGCAGCAAAGTAACAGGCATCTCTGAAGCTTTCTTT.